This is a list of T cell receptor beta chains from one sample in a study of technical replicates of blood from a few donors. Produced via immunoSEQ multiplex PCR; TCRdb's table is partial and in-frame only. The sample includes about 75,000 clones, nearly 98% of them seen just once. The sample taken for sequencing was T cells isolated from PBMCs. These receptors all stem from a human donor in good health. CDR3s include the opening cysteine and the closing phenylalanine or tryptophan. Each record gives: J gene, V gene, D gene, clone size, CDR3 protein, CDR3 DNA. The D gene is left open where the match is weak. Size is omitted from some rows. Given values are once, few, many or a class for expanded clones.

J gene: TRBJ2-6
V gene: TRBV7-2
D gene: TRBD1
clone size: .
CDR3 protein: CASSLLRTGGSGANVLTF
CDR3 DNA: TGTGCCAGCAGCTTGTTACGGACAGGGGGCTCTGGGGCCAACGTCCTGACTTTC

J gene: TRBJ2-7
V gene: TRBV9
D gene: .
clone size: few
CDR3 protein: CASSRSSGGAFYEQYF
CDR3 DNA: TGTGCCAGCAGCAGGTCTTCGGGGGGCGCTTTTTACGAGCAGTACTTC

J gene: TRBJ2-5
V gene: TRBV30
D gene: .
clone size: .
CDR3 protein: CAWSVHRYQETQYF
CDR3 DNA: TGTGCCTGGAGTGTACACAGGTACCAAGAGACCCAGTACTTC

J gene: TRBJ2-1
V gene: TRBV4-3
D gene: TRBD2
clone size: .
CDR3 protein: CASSRFGQLGGYNEQFF
CDR3 DNA: TGCGCCAGCAGCCGTTTCGGACAACTGGGAGGGTACAATGAGCAGTTCTTC

J gene: TRBJ1-1
V gene: TRBV11-2
D gene: .
clone size: .
CDR3 protein: CASSLDINTEAFF
CDR3 DNA: TGTGCCAGCAGCTTAGATATAAACACTGAAGCTTTCTTT

J gene: TRBJ2-1
V gene: TRBV11-2
D gene: .
clone size: .
CDR3 protein: CASRVGTRSAYNEQFF
CDR3 DNA: TGTGCCAGCAGGGTTGGGACTCGTAGCGCCTACAATGAGCAGTTCTTC

J gene: TRBJ2-7
V gene: TRBV13
D gene: TRBD1
clone size: .
CDR3 protein: CASSLWTGSYEQYF
CDR3 DNA: TGTGCCAGCAGCTTATGGACAGGGTCCTACGAGCAGTACTTC

J gene: TRBJ2-1
V gene: TRBV7-3
D gene: .
clone size: once
CDR3 protein: CASSLTPGGAGKQFF
CDR3 DNA: TGTGCCAGCAGCTTAACGCCGGGGGGCGCCGGAAAGCAGTTCTTC

J gene: TRBJ2-5
V gene: TRBV7-8
D gene: .
clone size: .
CDR3 protein: CASSSIEGVLGETQYF
CDR3 DNA: TGTGCCAGCAGCTCCATAGAGGGGGTCCTGGGGGAGACCCAGTACTTC

J gene: TRBJ1-1
V gene: TRBV25-1
D gene: .
clone size: .
CDR3 protein: CASSPGANTEAFF
CDR3 DNA: TGTGCCAGCAGTCCAGGGGCGAACACTGAAGCTTTCTTT

J gene: TRBJ2-1
V gene: TRBV30
D gene: TRBD2
clone size: .
CDR3 protein: CAWSVVLAGNEQFF
CDR3 DNA: TGTGCCTGGAGTGTAGTACTAGCGGGGAATGAGCAGTTCTTC

J gene: TRBJ2-7
V gene: TRBV28
D gene: TRBD2
clone size: once
CDR3 protein: CASSFGREAVSYEQYF
CDR3 DNA: TGTGCCAGCAGTTTCGGGCGGGAGGCCGTCTCCTACGAGCAGTACTTC

J gene: TRBJ2-1
V gene: TRBV19
D gene: .
clone size: once
CDR3 protein: CASSIVDWKRNEQFF
CDR3 DNA: TGTGCCAGTAGTATAGTAGACTGGAAACGGAATGAGCAGTTCTTC

J gene: TRBJ1-2
V gene: TRBV4-3
D gene: .
clone size: .
CDR3 protein: CASSQEVLNIYYGYTF
CDR3 DNA: TGCGCCAGCAGCCAAGAAGTCTTGAACATCTACTATGGCTACACCTTC

J gene: TRBJ2-7
V gene: TRBV9
D gene: .
clone size: .
CDR3 protein: CASSLGGREQYF
CDR3 DNA: TGTGCCAGCAGCCTGGGAGGACGCGAGCAGTACTTC

J gene: TRBJ1-2
V gene: TRBV5-4
D gene: .
clone size: .
CDR3 protein: CASSITGSGGYGYTF
CDR3 DNA: TGTGCCAGCAGTATTACAGGGTCCGGAGGCTATGGCTACACCTTC

J gene: TRBJ2-2
V gene: TRBV9
D gene: .
clone size: .
CDR3 protein: CASSVEYSGGRELFF
CDR3 DNA: TGTGCCAGCAGCGTAGAGTACTCGGGGGGCCGGGAGCTGTTTTTT

J gene: TRBJ2-2
V gene: TRBV4-2
D gene: TRBD1
clone size: .
CDR3 protein: CASSQEWGQVEVGELFF
CDR3 DNA: TGTGCCAGCAGCCAAGAGTGGGGACAGGTAGAAGTCGGGGAGCTGTTTTTT

J gene: TRBJ2-7
V gene: TRBV6-1
D gene: TRBD2
clone size: .
CDR3 protein: CASSEGVGGGSYEQYF
CDR3 DNA: TGTGCCAGCAGTGAAGGGGTTGGCGGGGGGTCCTACGAGCAGTACTTC

J gene: TRBJ1-4
V gene: TRBV7-2
D gene: TRBD1
clone size: .
CDR3 protein: CASSLDREKLFF
CDR3 DNA: TGTGCCAGCAGCTTGGACAGGGAAAAACTGTTTTTT

J gene: TRBJ1-3
V gene: TRBV4-1
D gene: TRBD1
clone size: .
CDR3 protein: CASSQTGVTGNTIYF
CDR3 DNA: TGCGCCAGCAGCCAAACAGGGGTAACTGGAAACACCATATATTTT

J gene: TRBJ1-5
V gene: TRBV6-5
D gene: .
clone size: .
CDR3 protein: CASLTGGGGEPQHF
CDR3 DNA: TGTGCCAGCTTGACGGGGGGCGGTGGGGAGCCCCAGCATTTT

J gene: TRBJ1-5
V gene: TRBV27
D gene: TRBD1
clone size: .
CDR3 protein: CASSFFGTGKLGQPQHF
CDR3 DNA: TGTGCCAGCAGTTTTTTTGGGACAGGGAAGTTGGGACAGCCCCAGCATTTT

J gene: TRBJ2-2
V gene: TRBV15
D gene: .
clone size: .
CDR3 protein: CATSRDFSQRSGELFF
CDR3 DNA: TGTGCCACCAGCAGAGACTTCTCCCAGAGGTCCGGGGAGCTGTTTTTT

J gene: TRBJ2-2
V gene: TRBV6-4
D gene: .
clone size: .
CDR3 protein: CASSVLAATGELFF
CDR3 DNA: TGTGCCAGCAGTGTTTTAGCTGCGACCGGGGAGCTGTTTTTT

J gene: TRBJ1-1
V gene: TRBV5-6
D gene: .
clone size: .
CDR3 protein: CASSFGSGNTEAFF
CDR3 DNA: TGTGCCAGCAGCTTTGGTTCCGGGAACACTGAAGCTTTCTTT

J gene: TRBJ2-2
V gene: TRBV5-1
D gene: .
clone size: .
CDR3 protein: CASSLVQTNTGELFF
CDR3 DNA: TGCGCCAGCAGCTTGGTACAAACGAACACCGGGGAGCTGTTTTTT

J gene: TRBJ1-1
V gene: TRBV6-1
D gene: TRBD1
clone size: .
CDR3 protein: CASRESDRVRAEAFF
CDR3 DNA: TGTGCCAGCAGGGAAAGCGACAGGGTCCGGGCTGAAGCTTTCTTT

J gene: TRBJ1-1
V gene: TRBV19
D gene: .
clone size: .
CDR3 protein: CASSIERTEAFF
CDR3 DNA: TGTGCCAGTAGTATAGAGCGTACTGAAGCTTTCTTT

J gene: TRBJ2-4
V gene: TRBV4-3
D gene: TRBD2
clone size: .
CDR3 protein: CASSQNSGRANIQYF
CDR3 DNA: TGCGCCAGCAGCCAGAATAGCGGGAGAGCGAACATTCAGTACTTC

J gene: TRBJ2-2
V gene: TRBV4-1
D gene: .
clone size: .
CDR3 protein: CASSHPSAGAVGELFF
CDR3 DNA: TGCGCCAGCAGCCATCCGAGCGCAGGGGCTGTCGGGGAGCTGTTTTTT

J gene: TRBJ1-1
V gene: TRBV30
D gene: TRBD1
clone size: .
CDR3 protein: CAWSRDRNTEAFF
CDR3 DNA: TGTGCCTGGAGTCGGGACAGAAACACTGAAGCTTTCTTT

J gene: TRBJ1-1
V gene: TRBV9
D gene: .
clone size: once
CDR3 protein: CASSQTGNTEAFF
CDR3 DNA: TGTGCCAGCAGCCAGACGGGGAACACTGAAGCTTTCTTT

J gene: TRBJ2-6
V gene: TRBV27
D gene: TRBD2
clone size: .
CDR3 protein: CASSFGGTATGANVLTF
CDR3 DNA: TGTGCCAGCAGTTTCGGGGGGACGGCCACTGGGGCCAACGTCCTGACTTTC

J gene: TRBJ2-5
V gene: TRBV11-3
D gene: .
clone size: .
CDR3 protein: CASSLGDTSAGKTQYF
CDR3 DNA: TGTGCCAGCAGCTTAGGAGATACCAGCGCGGGAAAGACCCAGTACTTC

J gene: TRBJ2-7
V gene: TRBV29-1
D gene: .
clone size: .
CDR3 protein: CSVEPNRRRGYEQYF
CDR3 DNA: TGCAGCGTCGAACCAAACAGGAGGAGGGGTTACGAGCAGTACTTC

J gene: TRBJ1-4
V gene: TRBV5-6
D gene: TRBD1
clone size: .
CDR3 protein: CASSDGQVAEKLFF
CDR3 DNA: TGTGCCAGCAGCGACGGACAGGTGGCCGAAAAACTGTTTTTT

J gene: TRBJ2-7
V gene: TRBV7-2
D gene: TRBD2
clone size: .
CDR3 protein: CASSLVGLAPDEQYF
CDR3 DNA: TGTGCCAGCAGCTTAGTGGGACTAGCTCCGGACGAGCAGTACTTC

J gene: TRBJ2-2
V gene: TRBV7-2
D gene: TRBD2
clone size: .
CDR3 protein: CASSLSGLALSEELFF
CDR3 DNA: TGTGCCAGCAGCTTATCAGGACTAGCGTTATCCGAGGAGCTGTTTTTT

J gene: TRBJ1-2
V gene: TRBV27
D gene: TRBD1
clone size: .
CDR3 protein: CASHTGGNYGYTF
CDR3 DNA: TGTGCCAGCCACACAGGGGGCAACTATGGCTACACCTTC

J gene: TRBJ2-2
V gene: TRBV30
D gene: TRBD1
clone size: .
CDR3 protein: CAWVRTGSTGELFF
CDR3 DNA: TGTGCCTGGGTACGGACAGGGAGCACCGGGGAGCTGTTTTTT

J gene: TRBJ2-7
V gene: TRBV7-9
D gene: TRBD2
clone size: .
CDR3 protein: CASSPGLDSGEQYF
CDR3 DNA: TGTGCCAGCAGCCCGGGACTAGACTCGGGCGAGCAGTACTTC

J gene: TRBJ2-7
V gene: TRBV6-5
D gene: TRBD2
clone size: .
CDR3 protein: CASSYSGAGTYEQYF
CDR3 DNA: TGTGCCAGCAGTTACAGCGGGGCGGGGACCTACGAGCAGTACTTC

J gene: TRBJ2-5
V gene: TRBV7-8
D gene: .
clone size: once
CDR3 protein: CASSPSPLETQYF
CDR3 DNA: TGTGCCAGCAGCCCGAGTCCATTAGAGACCCAGTACTTC

J gene: TRBJ2-7
V gene: TRBV12-5
D gene: .
clone size: once
CDR3 protein: CASGLDRTSTYEQYF
CDR3 DNA: TGTGCTAGTGGTTTGGACCGGACAAGCACCTACGAGCAGTACTTC

J gene: TRBJ2-2
V gene: TRBV5-5
D gene: .
clone size: .
CDR3 protein: CASSQGWGTGELFF
CDR3 DNA: TGTGCCAGCAGCCAGGGGTGGGGCACCGGGGAGCTGTTTTTT

J gene: TRBJ2-1
V gene: TRBV9
D gene: .
clone size: .
CDR3 protein: CASSVLGGSSYNEQFF
CDR3 DNA: TGTGCCAGCAGCGTATTAGGAGGGAGCTCCTACAATGAGCAGTTCTTC

J gene: TRBJ2-2
V gene: TRBV2
D gene: TRBD2
clone size: .
CDR3 protein: CASSEGTSGTGELFF
CDR3 DNA: TGTGCCAGCAGTGAAGGGACTAGCGGGACCGGGGAGCTGTTTTTT

J gene: TRBJ2-5
V gene: TRBV7-2
D gene: TRBD2
clone size: .
CDR3 protein: CASSLGRASGSRETQYF
CDR3 DNA: TGTGCCAGCAGCTTAGGAAGGGCTAGCGGGTCACGGGAGACCCAGTACTTC

J gene: TRBJ1-5
V gene: TRBV4-1
D gene: .
clone size: .
CDR3 protein: CASSQVPDRNQPQHF
CDR3 DNA: TGCGCCAGCAGCCAAGTCCCCGACAGAAATCAGCCCCAGCATTTT

J gene: TRBJ2-2
V gene: TRBV28
D gene: .
clone size: .
CDR3 protein: CASSLGRRGGELFF
CDR3 DNA: TGTGCCAGCAGCCTGGGGAGAAGAGGCGGGGAGCTGTTTTTT

J gene: TRBJ2-1
V gene: TRBV6-6
D gene: .
clone size: .
CDR3 protein: CASSYLTTFANEQFF
CDR3 DNA: TGTGCCAGCAGTTACCTGACTACCTTCGCCAATGAGCAGTTCTTC

J gene: TRBJ2-3
V gene: TRBV11-1
D gene: .
clone size: .
CDR3 protein: CASSLARGSLTDTQYF
CDR3 DNA: TGTGCCAGCAGCTTAGCGCGCGGCTCCCTAACAGATACGCAGTATTTT

J gene: TRBJ2-3
V gene: TRBV5-4
D gene: TRBD2
clone size: .
CDR3 protein: CASSPRTSGRATDTQYF
CDR3 DNA: TGTGCCAGCAGCCCCAGGACTAGCGGGAGGGCTACAGATACGCAGTATTTT

J gene: TRBJ2-7
V gene: TRBV6-1
D gene: .
clone size: once
CDR3 protein: CASSERGGEAYEQYF
CDR3 DNA: TGTGCCAGCAGTGAAAGGGGAGGTGAGGCCTACGAGCAGTACTTC

J gene: TRBJ2-7
V gene: TRBV7-8
D gene: .
clone size: .
CDR3 protein: CASSSSGLAYEQYF
CDR3 DNA: .

J gene: TRBJ2-2
V gene: TRBV7-7
D gene: .
clone size: .
CDR3 protein: CASSLQGTGELFF
CDR3 DNA: TGTGCCAGCAGCTTACAGGGGACCGGGGAGCTGTTTTTT